This T cell receptor beta chain was documented in a study of blood T cells in healthy people across ages. The germline V gene has CDR1 SGHRS and CDR2 YFSETQ. This CDR3 is 15 amino acids long. Trimming removed 0 bases from V and 1 base from J; junction bases left unmatched: 3. The authors ran a second PCR of 7 to 11 cycles using a sample-barcoded 5' primer and a J-beta primer mix. No fewer than 2.5 million CDR3-containing paired-end reads came from each sample. TCRdb processed the 5' RACE reads anew with MiXCR; each CDR3 protein has one entry. This table holds about 1,500,000 distinct CDR3 sequences, approximately 40% found once. On this clonotype itself: The antigen is undetermined.

Overall study findings and caveats: Researchers judged that diversity estimates from one million T cells fell short of true values. Naive and antigen-experienced cells could not be conclusively compared, given unsorted PBMCs.

Every donor gave 9.5 to 10 milliliters of peripheral blood. V gene TRBV5-1 combines with J gene TRBJ1-1, with TRBD1 matching over 7 bases. This sequence was found in a woman under 30 in good health. Sequenced input: blood. The DNA of the CDR3 is TGCGCCAGCAGCTTGGATTGGACAGGGAACACTGAAGCTTTCTTT. This encodes CASSLDWTGNTEAFF.